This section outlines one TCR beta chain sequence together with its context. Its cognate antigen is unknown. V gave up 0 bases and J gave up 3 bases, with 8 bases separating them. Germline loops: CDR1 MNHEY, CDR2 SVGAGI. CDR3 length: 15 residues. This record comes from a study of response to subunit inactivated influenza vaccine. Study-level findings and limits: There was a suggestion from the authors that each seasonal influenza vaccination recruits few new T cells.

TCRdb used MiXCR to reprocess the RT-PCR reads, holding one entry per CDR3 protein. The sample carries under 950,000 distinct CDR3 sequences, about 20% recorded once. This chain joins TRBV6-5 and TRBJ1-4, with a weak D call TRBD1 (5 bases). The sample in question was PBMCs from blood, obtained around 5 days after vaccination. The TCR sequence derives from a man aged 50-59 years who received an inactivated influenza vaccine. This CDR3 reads CASSYSGRANEKLFF. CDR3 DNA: TGTGCCAGCAGTTACTCGGGACGGGCTAATGAAAAACTGTTTTTT.